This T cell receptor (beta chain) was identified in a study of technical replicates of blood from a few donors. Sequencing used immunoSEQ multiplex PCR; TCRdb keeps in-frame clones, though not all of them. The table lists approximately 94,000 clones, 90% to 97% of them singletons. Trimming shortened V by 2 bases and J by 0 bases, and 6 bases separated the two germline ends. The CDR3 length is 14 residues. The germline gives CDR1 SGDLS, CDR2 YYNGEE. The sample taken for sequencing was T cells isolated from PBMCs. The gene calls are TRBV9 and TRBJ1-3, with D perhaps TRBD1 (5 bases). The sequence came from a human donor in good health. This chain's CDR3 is CASSVGLSGNTIYF. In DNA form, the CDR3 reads TGTGCCAGCAGCGTGGGGCTCTCTGGAAACACCATATATTTT.